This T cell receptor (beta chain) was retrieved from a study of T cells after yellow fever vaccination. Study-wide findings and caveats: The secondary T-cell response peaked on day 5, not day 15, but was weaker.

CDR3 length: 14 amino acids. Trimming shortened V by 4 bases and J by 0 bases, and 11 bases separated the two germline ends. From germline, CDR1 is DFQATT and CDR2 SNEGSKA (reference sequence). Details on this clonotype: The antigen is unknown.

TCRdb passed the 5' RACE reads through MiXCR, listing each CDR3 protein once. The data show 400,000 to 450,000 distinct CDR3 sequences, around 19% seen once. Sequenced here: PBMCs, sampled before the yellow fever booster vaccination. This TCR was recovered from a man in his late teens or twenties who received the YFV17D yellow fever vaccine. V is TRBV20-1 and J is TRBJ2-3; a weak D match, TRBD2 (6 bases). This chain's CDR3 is CSAKGAGSTDTQYF. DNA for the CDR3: TGCAGTGCTAAAGGGGCGGGGAGCACAGATACGCAGTATTTT.